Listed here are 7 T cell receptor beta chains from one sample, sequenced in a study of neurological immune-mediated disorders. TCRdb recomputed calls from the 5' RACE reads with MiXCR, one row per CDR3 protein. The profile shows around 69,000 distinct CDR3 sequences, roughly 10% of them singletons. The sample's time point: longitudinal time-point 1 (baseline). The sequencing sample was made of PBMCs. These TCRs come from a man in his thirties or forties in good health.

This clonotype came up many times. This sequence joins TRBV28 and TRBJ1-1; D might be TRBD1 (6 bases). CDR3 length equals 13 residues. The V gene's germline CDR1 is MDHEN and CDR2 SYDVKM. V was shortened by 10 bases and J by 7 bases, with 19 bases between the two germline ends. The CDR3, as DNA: TGTGCCACCATAGTCAACAGGGTTGGTGAAGCTTTCTTT. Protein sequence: CATIVNRVGEAFF.

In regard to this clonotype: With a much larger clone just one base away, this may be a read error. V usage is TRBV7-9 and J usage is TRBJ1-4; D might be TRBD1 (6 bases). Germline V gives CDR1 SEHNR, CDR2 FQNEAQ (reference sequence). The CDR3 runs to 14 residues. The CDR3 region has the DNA TGTGTCAGCAGCCCGGGGGCAGGGAGAGAAAAACTGTTTTTT. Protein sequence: CVSSPGAGREKLFF.

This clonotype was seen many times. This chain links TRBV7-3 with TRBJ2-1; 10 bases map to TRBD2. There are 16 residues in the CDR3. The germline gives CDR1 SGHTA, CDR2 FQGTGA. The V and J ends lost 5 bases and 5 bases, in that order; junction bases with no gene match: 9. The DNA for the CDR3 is TGTGCCAGCAGCCAAAGGGGGCTAGCGGGGGACAATGAGCAGTTCTTC. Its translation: CASSQRGLAGDNEQFF. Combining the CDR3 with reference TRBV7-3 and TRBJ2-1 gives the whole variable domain GAGVSQTPSNKVTEKGKYVELRCDPISGHTALYWYRQSLGQGPEFLIYFQGTGAADDSGLPNDRFFAVRPEGSVSTLKIQRTERGDSAVYLCASSQRGLAGDNEQFFGPGTRLTVL.

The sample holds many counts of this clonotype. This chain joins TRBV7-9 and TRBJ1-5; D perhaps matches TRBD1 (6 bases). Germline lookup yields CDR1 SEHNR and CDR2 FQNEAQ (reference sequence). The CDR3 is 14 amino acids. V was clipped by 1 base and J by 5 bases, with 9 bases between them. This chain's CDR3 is CASSLGSGDQPQHF. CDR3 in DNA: TGTGCCAGCAGCTTAGGTTCAGGGGATCAGCCCCAGCATTTT.

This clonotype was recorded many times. The CDR3: CASSLIGTSGIGEQFF. Here the CDR3 DNA reads TGTGCCAGCAGCTTAATCGGGACTAGCGGGATCGGTGAGCAGTTCTTC. The chain recombines TRBV11-2 with TRBJ2-1; the match to TRBD2 covers 13 bases. The CDR3 has 16 residues. Germline values: CDR1 SGHAT, CDR2 FQNNGV. J was trimmed by 9 bases and V by 2 bases; bases with no gene match: 7.

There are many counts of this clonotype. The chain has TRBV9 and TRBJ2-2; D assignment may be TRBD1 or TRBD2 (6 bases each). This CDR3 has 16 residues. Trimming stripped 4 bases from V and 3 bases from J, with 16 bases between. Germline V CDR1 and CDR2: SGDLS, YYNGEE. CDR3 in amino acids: CASSYRRGQDTGELFF. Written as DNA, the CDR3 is TGTGCCAGCAGCTACCGTCGGGGGCAGGACACCGGGGAGCTGTTTTTT.

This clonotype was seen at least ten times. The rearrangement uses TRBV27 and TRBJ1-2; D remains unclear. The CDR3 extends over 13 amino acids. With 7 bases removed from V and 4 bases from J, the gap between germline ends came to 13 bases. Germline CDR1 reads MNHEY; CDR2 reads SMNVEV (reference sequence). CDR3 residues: CASTRGIAYGYTF. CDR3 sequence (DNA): TGTGCCAGCACTCGGGGAATAGCCTATGGCTACACCTTC.